This TCR beta chain derives from a study of CD8 T cells in ankylosing spondylitis. Study results and limitations: Past research had described some motif variants in reactive arthritis synovial fluid and blood. A TCR beta motif made of under 10 highly homologous variants seemed typical of ankylosing spondylitis blood.

As for this clonotype: Its antigen is unknown.

The germline V and J ends were trimmed by 3 bases and 3 bases, with 13 bases remaining between them. Germline V gives CDR1 SGHRS, CDR2 YFSETQ. The CDR3 consists of 15 residues. Molecular-barcoded quantitative 5'-RACE produced these TCR beta libraries. TCRdb fed the 5' RACE reads into MiXCR, producing one record per CDR3 protein. The table includes tens of thousands of distinct CDR3 sequences, 27% detected once. Material for sequencing was blood, either unsorted or a sorted T cell fraction (not recorded which). The receptor comes from a male donor with ankylosing spondylitis or in good health (not recorded which). V usage is TRBV5-1 and J usage is TRBJ1-3; D uncertain. The DNA for the CDR3 is TGCGCCAGCAGCTCCAAAGGGATAGGTGGAAACACCATATATTTT. Translated: CASSSKGIGGNTIYF.